The 5 T cell receptor beta chains below were found in one sample sequenced in a study of liver allograft versus peripheral blood T cells. Overall study context: Within transplanted livers, the T cell receptor repertoires were examined and compared against the repertoires present in the peripheral blood of liver transplant recipients.

TCRdb redid the calling of the reads with MiXCR, one entry per CDR3 protein. Among several thousand distinct CDR3 sequences, 15% to 20% were seen once, and the ten largest hold roughly 10%. The receptor source for this set is a human patient who had a liver transplant. A share of the T cells may be of graft donor origin.

In this sample, this clonotype turned up a few times. The chain uses TRBV20-1 and TRBJ1-1; no reliable D call. Trimming cost V 6 bases and J 2 bases, with 10 bases left between them. Germline CDR1 reads DFQATT; CDR2 reads SNEGSKA (reference sequence). The CDR3 loop spans 12 amino acids. The CDR3 region is CSALGPNTEAFF. The CDR3 bases are TGCAGTGCCCTCGGACCCAACACTGAAGCTTTCTTT.

This clonotype counts as medium-sized. The chain joins TRBV12-3 or TRBV12-4 to TRBJ1-6; D is ambiguous. The V end lost 1 base, the J end lost 0 bases, and 10 bases lay between the germline ends. The CDR3 has 17 amino acids. CDR3 DNA: TGTGCCAGCAGTTTAGACAGAGGGTTCTCCTATAATTCACCCCTCCACTTT. It codes for CASSLDRGFSYNSPLHF.

The chain uses TRBV9 and TRBJ2-7, with 9 bases that match TRBD2. V shed 0 bases and J 3 bases; nucleotides not matched to a gene: 4. The CDR3 totals 15 residues. CDR1 and CDR2 from the germline V gene are SGDLS and YYNGEE. The CDR3 loop reads CASSVGIAGDYEQYF. CDR3 DNA sequence: TGTGCCAGCAGCGTAGGGATAGCGGGGGACTACGAGCAGTACTTC.

This clonotype was found many times. The V gene is TRBV6-2 or TRBV6-3, the J gene TRBJ1-5; D is unclear. V was trimmed by 0 bases and J by 0 bases, leaving 15 bases between them. From germline, CDR1 is MNHEY and CDR2 SVGEGT. This CDR3 comprises 18 residues. Here the CDR3 reads CASSYSPPGENSNQPQHF. CDR3 DNA: TGTGCCAGCAGTTACTCCCCCCCGGGAGAAAATAGCAATCAGCCCCAGCATTTT.

This clonotype is categorized as medium-sized. The chain combines TRBV6-5 with TRBJ2-1; TRBD2 agrees at 7 bases. CDR1 and CDR2 (germline): MNHEY, SVGAGI. This CDR3 spans 14 amino acids. Losses at the gene ends were 4 bases for V and 6 bases for J; bases not matched to a gene: 6. The CDR3 DNA reads as TGTGCCAGCAGTTCCGGGACTACGTCCAATGAGCAGTTCTTC. Its translation is CASSSGTTSNEQFF.